Listed below are T cell receptor beta chains from one sample, sequenced in a study of PD-L1 blockade in urothelial cancer. Profiling relied on immunoSEQ multiplex PCR, and the TCRdb table lists in-frame clones only, not all of them. The sample shows around 100,000 clones, 91% of them seen only once. The specimen was PBMCs, collected around atezolizumab (anti-PD-L1) treatment. These TCRs come from a woman of 80 years or more with urothelial cancer. CDR3s include the opening cysteine and the closing phenylalanine or tryptophan. Fields, in order: CDR3 length, V gene, clone size, D gene, J gene, CDR3 DNA, CDR3 protein. A D gene is named only where the DNA matches it firmly. Only some rows state a clone size, as once, few, many or a class for expanded clones.

>17|TRBV4-1|.|TRBD1|TRBJ2-7
TGCGCCAGCAGCCAAGAAAGTTGGGACAGGGCCTTCTACGAGCAGTACTTC
CASSQESWDRAFYEQYF
>12|TRBV10-2|.|.|TRBJ1-1
TGCGCCAGCAGCCCCGGACAATCTGAAGCTTTCTTT
CASSPGQSEAFF
>14|TRBV2|.|TRBD2|TRBJ2-5
TGTGCCTCACTAAGGGGAGGGGTTGAGGAGACCCAGTACTTC
CASLRGGVEETQYF
>13|TRBV2|.|.|TRBJ2-1
TGTGCCAGCAGTGAAGACTTGAACAATGAGCAGTTCTTC
CASSEDLNNEQFF
>17|TRBV6-1|.|TRBD2|TRBJ2-7
TGTGCCAGCAGTGAATGGGGCCGGACTAGCGGGAACTACGAGCAGTACTTC
CASSEWGRTSGNYEQYF
>14|TRBV7-3|.|.|TRBJ2-2
TGTGCCAGCAACTTACCGGGGAATGACGGGGAGCTGTTTTTT
CASNLPGNDGELFF
>13|TRBV5-1|.|TRBD1|TRBJ2-1
TGCGCCAGCAGCTCAAGACAGGGGCAGGAGCAGTTCTTC
CASSSRQGQEQFF
>15|TRBV19|.|TRBD1|TRBJ1-3
TGTGCCAGTAGCGCCGGGACAGGCTCTGGAAACACCATATATTTT
CASSAGTGSGNTIYF
>14|TRBV10-3|few|TRBD1|TRBJ1-2
TGTGCCATCAGTGCCGACAGGGGGCTAATCGGCTACACCTTC
CAISADRGLIGYTF
>14|TRBV5-1|.|TRBD1|TRBJ1-1
TGCGCCAGCAGCTACGTAACAGGGGCAGCTGAAGCTTTCTTT
CASSYVTGAAEAFF
>15|TRBV10-3|few|TRBD1|TRBJ2-6
TGTGCCATCAGTCCTACAGGGGATGGGGCCAACGTCCTGACTTTC
CAISPTGDGANVLTF
>14|TRBV7-9|once|.|TRBJ2-1
TGTGCCAGCAGCCCATATGGCGGGCACAATGAGCAGTTCTTC
CASSPYGGHNEQFF
>16|TRBV27|.|.|TRBJ1-2
TGTGCCAGCAGTTTAAGTCTGGATGGCAGGGTCGATGGCTACACCTTC
CASSLSLDGRVDGYTF
>14|TRBV5-1|.|.|TRBJ1-1
TGCGCCAGCAGCCTCCAGGGCACGAACACTGAAGCTTTCTTT
CASSLQGTNTEAFF
>15|TRBV18|.|.|TRBJ1-1
TGTGCCAGCTCACCACGGCAAAATATGAACACTGAAGCTTTCTTT
CASSPRQNMNTEAFF
>16|TRBV28|.|TRBD1|TRBJ2-5
TGTGCCAGCAGTCCTCCCCCCGGGACAGTCGTCGGGACCCAGTACTTC
CASSPPPGTVVGTQYF
>14|TRBV5-1|.|.|TRBJ1-1
TGCGCCAGCAGCTGGAAGGGAGTCGACACTGAAGCTTTCTTT
CASSWKGVDTEAFF
>14|TRBV28|.|.|TRBJ2-5
TGTGCCAGCAGTTTACTGGGGGGCGGGGGGACCCAGTACTTC
CASSLLGGGGTQYF
>14|TRBV7-9|.|.|TRBJ2-2
TGTGCCAGCAGCCTACCGAGTGGTACCGGGGAGCTGTTTTTT
CASSLPSGTGELFF
>17|TRBV9|.|TRBD2|TRBJ2-2
TGTGCCAGCAGCGAGCATGGACTAGCGGGACCCACCGGGGAGCTGTTTTTT
CASSEHGLAGPTGELFF
>17|TRBV7-2|.|TRBD1|TRBJ1-5
TGTGCCAGCAGCTTAGTTTCAGGGGGCAGCGGCAATCAGCCCCAGCATTTT
CASSLVSGGSGNQPQHF
>14|TRBV5-1|.|.|TRBJ2-3
TGCGCCAGCAGCCCGGCGGCGAGCACAGATACGCAGTATTTT
CASSPAASTDTQYF
>15|TRBV19|.|.|TRBJ1-1
TGTGCCAGTAGTATAAGGACAGAGACGAACACTGAAGCTTTCTTT
CASSIRTETNTEAFF
>15|TRBV18|.|TRBD1|TRBJ1-1
TGTGCCAGCTCACCTCGGACAGGGGGGGCCACTGAAGCTTTCTTT
CASSPRTGGATEAFF
>16|TRBV27|.|TRBD2|TRBJ2-5
TGTGCCAGCAGTTCTCGGACTAGCGGAGACCAAGAGACCCAGTACTTC
CASSSRTSGDQETQYF
>14|TRBV5-1|.|TRBD2|TRBJ2-7
TGCGCCAGCAGCTTGGGACCCGGGGGGTCCGAGCAGTACTTC
CASSLGPGGSEQYF
>16|TRBV6-6|few|.|TRBJ1-5
TGTGCCAGCAGTTACTCCCCAATGGGCGCGGGTCAGCCCCAGCATTTT
CASSYSPMGAGQPQHF
>15|TRBV28|.|TRBD1|TRBJ1-4
TGTGCCAGCAGCCCCGACAGGGGCCGGTCTGAAAAACTGTTTTTT
CASSPDRGRSEKLFF
>13|TRBV28|.|.|TRBJ1-1
TGTGCCACCCCCATGGGGGGAAACACTGAAGCTTTCTTT
CATPMGGNTEAFF
>14|TRBV5-4|.|.|TRBJ2-1
TGTGCCAGCAGCTTGGGTGACACCCTGAATGAGCAGTTCTTC
CASSLGDTLNEQFF
>14|TRBV7-9|.|TRBD2|TRBJ2-1
TGTGCCAGCAGCGCAACTAGCGGCTACAATGAGCAGTTCTTC
CASSATSGYNEQFF
>13|TRBV9|.|.|TRBJ2-7
TGTGCCAGCGAGAGACAGGGAGGCTACGAGCAGTACTTC
CASERQGGYEQYF
>15|TRBV10-3|.|.|TRBJ2-7
TGTGCCATCAGGGGAGAGAACAGGGCCAGTTACGAGCAGTACTTC
CAIRGENRASYEQYF
>16|TRBV18|.|.|TRBJ2-1
TGTGCTAGCTCACCCCTAAACCAATACAGATACAATGAGCAGTTCTTC
CASSPLNQYRYNEQFF
>16|TRBV23-1|.|TRBD1|TRBJ1-3
TGCGCCAGCAGTCAAAGGGACAGGGGGCAGGGAAACACCATATATTTT
CASSQRDRGQGNTIYF
>17|TRBV28|.|TRBD1|TRBJ2-3
TGTGCCAGCAGTTTCCCGAGACAGGGGGCGAACACAGATACGCAGTATTTT
CASSFPRQGANTDTQYF
>13|TRBV6-5|once|.|TRBJ2-7
TGTGCCAGCAGTGCAGCAGGGGGGAACGAGCAGTACTTC
CASSAAGGNEQYF
>14|TRBV7-2|.|TRBD1|TRBJ1-2
TGTGCCAGCAGCTTGGGACAGTGGAGCTATGGCTACACCTTC
CASSLGQWSYGYTF
>15|TRBV2|.|TRBD1|TRBJ2-5
TGTGCCAGCAGTGGGACAGGATCGGCGGGAGAGACCCAGTACTTC
CASSGTGSAGETQYF
>13|TRBV4-2|.|.|TRBJ1-1
TGTGCCAGCAGCCAAGATACCCAGGGAGAAGCTTTCTTT
CASSQDTQGEAFF
>14|TRBV5-1|.|TRBD1|TRBJ2-2
TGCGCCAGCAGACTACAGGGGTTCACCGGGGAGCTGTTTTTT
CASRLQGFTGELFF
>14|TRBV6-1|once|TRBD1|TRBJ1-2
TGTGCCAGCAATTCACAGGGGGCTCCCTCTGGCTACACCTTC
CASNSQGAPSGYTF
>15|TRBV9|.|.|TRBJ1-1
TGTGCCAGCAGCGTAGCTCTCGGGACAAGATCTGAAGCTTTCTTT
CASSVALGTRSEAFF
>15|TRBV5-1|.|.|TRBJ2-1
TGCGCCAGCAGCTCCTCAACGAGCTCCTACAATGAGCAGTTCTTC
CASSSSTSSYNEQFF
>15|TRBV6-5|.|.|TRBJ2-7
TGTGCCAGCAGTTACTCAGGCGGGTTCTCCTACGAGCAGTACTTC
CASSYSGGFSYEQYF
>15|TRBV5-1|.|TRBD2|TRBJ2-1
TGCGCCAGCAGCTTGGGGACTAGCGGGAGCGATGAGCAGTTCTTC
CASSLGTSGSDEQFF
>14|TRBV2|.|TRBD2|TRBJ2-5
TGTGCCAGCAGCCCAGCGGGAGTGGTAGAGACCCAGTACTTC
CASSPAGVVETQYF
>13|TRBV28|.|.|TRBJ2-1
TGTGCCAGCAGTTTAACCTTGGACAGAGAGCAGTTCTTC
CASSLTLDREQFF
>15|TRBV30|.|TRBD2|TRBJ2-7
TGTGCCTGGGCCCCTCGGACTAGCGGACACTACGAGCAGTACTTC
CAWAPRTSGHYEQYF
>16|TRBV5-8|.|.|TRBJ1-4
TGTGCCAGCAGCCTGCAACGGGGAATGACTAATGAAAAACTGTTTTTT
CASSLQRGMTNEKLFF
>14|TRBV30|.|.|TRBJ1-2
TGTGCCTGGAGGGGTGAGGATCCTAACTATGGCTACACCTTC
CAWRGEDPNYGYTF
>15|TRBV28|.|TRBD2|TRBJ2-1
TGTGCCATCCCCTTGGGACTAGCACATTACAATGAGCAGTTCTTC
CAIPLGLAHYNEQFF
>15|TRBV2|once|.|TRBJ2-7
TGTGCCAGCCACGGGGCGGACAGAAGCCTCTACGAGCAGTACTTC
CASHGADRSLYEQYF